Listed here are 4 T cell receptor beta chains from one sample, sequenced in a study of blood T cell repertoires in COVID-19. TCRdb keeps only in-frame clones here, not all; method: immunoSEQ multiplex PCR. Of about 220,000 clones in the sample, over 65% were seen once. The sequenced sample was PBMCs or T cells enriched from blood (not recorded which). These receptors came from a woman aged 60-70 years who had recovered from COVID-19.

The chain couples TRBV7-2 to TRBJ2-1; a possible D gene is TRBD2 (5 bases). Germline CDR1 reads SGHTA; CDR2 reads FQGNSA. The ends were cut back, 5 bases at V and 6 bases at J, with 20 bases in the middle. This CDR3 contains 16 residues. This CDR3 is CASSPPPLAAVNEQFF. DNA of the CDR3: TGTGCCAGCAGCCCCCCCCCGCTAGCCGCCGTCAATGAGCAGTTCTTC.

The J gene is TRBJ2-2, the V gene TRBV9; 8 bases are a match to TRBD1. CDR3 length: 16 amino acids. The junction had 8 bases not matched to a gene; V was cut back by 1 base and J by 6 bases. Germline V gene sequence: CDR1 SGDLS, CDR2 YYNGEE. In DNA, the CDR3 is TGTGCCAGCAGCGTATTCTATGGACAGGGAGCCGGGGAGCTGTTTTTT. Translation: CASSVFYGQGAGELFF.

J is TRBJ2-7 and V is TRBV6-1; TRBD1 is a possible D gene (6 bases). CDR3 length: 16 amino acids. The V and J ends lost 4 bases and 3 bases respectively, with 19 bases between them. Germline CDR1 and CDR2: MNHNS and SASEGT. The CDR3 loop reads CASSGPLQGFDYEQYF. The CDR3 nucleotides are TGTGCCAGCAGTGGACCTCTCCAGGGGTTCGACTACGAGCAGTACTTC.

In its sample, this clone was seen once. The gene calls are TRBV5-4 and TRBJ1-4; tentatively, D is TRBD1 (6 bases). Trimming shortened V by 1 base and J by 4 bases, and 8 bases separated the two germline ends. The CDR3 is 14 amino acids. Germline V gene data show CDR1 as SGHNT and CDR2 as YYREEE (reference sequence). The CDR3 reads CASSLPGDNEKLFF. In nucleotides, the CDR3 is TGTGCCAGCAGCTTGCCAGGGGATAATGAAAAACTGTTTTTT.